The T cell receptor beta chain described here comes from a study of T cells expressing NK-cell markers. Note on this clonotype: Its antigen is currently unknown.

Whole-study findings and limits: It remained uncertain whether the expanded NKG2C+ T cell clones were specific for HCMV antigens.

UMIs were included in TCR beta cDNA generated by 5'RACE template switching. For each CDR3 protein, TCRdb gives one entry from its re-call of the 5' RACE reads, without DNA. The specimen's table records 350,000 to 400,000 distinct CDR3 sequences. The sequenced sample was blood T cells: a sorted CD56 or NKG2C T cell subset, CD4+ or CD8+ T cells, or bulk PBMC T cells (not recorded which). The clonotype originates from a woman between 50 and 59 years old in good health.

The CDR3 reads CASSPDGQLHTEAFF. The chain couples TRBV5-1 to TRBJ1-1. The CDR3 has 15 amino acids. Germline V gene data show CDR1 as SGHRS and CDR2 as YFSETQ.